One and the same sample provided the 3 T cell receptor beta chains below, sequenced in a study of blood T cells in healthy people across ages. It was with a sample-barcoded 5' primer and a J-beta primer mix that a second PCR of roughly 7 to 12 cycles was run. Each CDR3 protein gets one entry after TCRdb re-called the 5' RACE reads with MiXCR. The sample carries hundreds of thousands of distinct CDR3 sequences, approximately 30% recorded once. Sequencing was carried out using blood. These receptor sequences come from a woman aged 80 or older in good health.

Comments on this clonotype: It may be a read error: a sequence one base away is much more abundant. V usage is TRBV3-1 and J usage is TRBJ1-5; no clear D. Germline CDR1 and CDR2: LGHDT and YNNKEL (reference sequence). With 5 bases removed from V and 2 bases from J, the gap between germline ends came to 10 bases. CDR3 size: 14 residues. The DNA for the CDR3 is TGTGCCAGCAGCTTAACTAATGGCAATCAGCCCCAGCATTTT. Translation gives CASSLTNGNQPQHF.

This clonotype was seen more than once but under ten times. The chain's CDR3 is CASSQACNTQYF. In DNA form, the CDR3 reads TGTGCCAGCAGTCAGGCCTGTAATACGCAGTATTTT. The chain combines TRBV12-3 or TRBV12-4 with TRBJ2-3; D gene unclear. The CDR3 has 12 amino acids. Deletions cut 5 bases from V and 7 bases from J, with 10 bases between.

This clonotype showed up just a few times. The V and J genes are TRBV3-1 and TRBJ2-5, with D possibly TRBD1 on 6 matching bases. The CDR3 runs 14 residues. Germline assignment: CDR1 LGHDT and CDR2 YNNKEL (reference sequence). V lost 2 bases, J lost 2 bases, and 9 bases lay in between. Here the CDR3 reads CASSQNRVQETQYF. CDR3 DNA: TGTGCCAGCAGCCAAAACAGGGTGCAAGAGACCCAGTACTTC.